This record looks at one T cell receptor beta chain sequence and its context. The antigen is undetermined. The CDR3 extends over 12 amino acids. The V gene's germline CDR1 is GTSNPN and CDR2 SVGIG (reference sequence). V lost 3 bases to trimming and J lost 2 bases, with 7 bases between them. The assay was immunoSEQ multiplex PCR, and TCRdb's table has in-frame clones only and misses some. The sample gives roughly 350,000 clones, roughly 87% of which show up once; roughly 3.2% is in the top ten. The sample belongs to a study of Ad26.COV2.S vaccination and SARS-CoV-2 variants. Study background: Doses of Ad26.COV2.S were injected into muscle once or twice, 56 days apart. Study-wide findings and caveats: Vaccinees and placebo recipients showed similar non-spike TCR breadth. Reported findings describe substantial breadth in spike-specific CD8+ and CD4+ T cell responses following vaccination.

Treatment reported: roughly 18 received Ad26.COV2.S at low or high dose, single or two shots; 5 received placebo; per-sample allocation not given. The investigators took samples on day 63 after the first vaccine or placebo injection. Sample: peripheral blood, taken in a trial of Ad26.COV2.S vaccine versus placebo. The chain links TRBV30 to TRBJ2-5; no reliable D call. The TCR comes from a person aged 18-65 years who received the Ad26.COV2.S COVID-19 vaccine or a placebo. The CDR3 sequence is CAWSPLQETQYF. The CDR3 bases are TGTGCCTGGAGCCCTCTTCAAGAGACCCAGTACTTC.